The clone carrying this TCR beta chain has a handful of counts. The antigen remains unidentified. The data were obtained in a study of T-cell memory formation after mild COVID-19. The TCR alpha and TCR beta cDNA libraries, bearing sample barcodes and UMIs, were generated by 5'RACE using constant-segment primers. TCRdb re-called the 5' RACE reads through MiXCR, storing one row per CDR3 protein. The table shows tens of thousands of distinct CDR3 sequences, with approximately 14% occurring only once. General observations from the study: Researchers report contracting CD4+ clones mostly in CM and EM, with CD8+ clones in EMRA. Clones shrinking between day 15 and 85 showed a balanced CD4/CD8 split, and those that grew later tilted toward CD4+. Researchers found some responding clones in pre-infection memory, a sign that cross-reactive memory joined.

Germline V gene sequence: CDR1 SQVTM, CDR2 ANQGSEA. V lost 3 bases and J 2 bases, leaving 14 bases between the germline ends. The CDR3 length is 14 residues. This clonotype was sampled from an adult woman who had mild COVID-19 (a few samples of this study predate the infection). Cell type and time point are not known. The chain uses TRBV29-1 and TRBJ2-7, with D possibly being TRBD1 (7 bases). Sequenced input: PBMCs or a T cell subset sorted from them (not recorded which). In DNA form, the CDR3 reads TGCAGCGTTGAGTGGGCAGGGGGGACCTACGAGCAGTACTTC. This sequence encodes CSVEWAGGTYEQYF.